Presented here are 26 T cell receptor beta chains from one specimen sequenced in a study of human T cells and chemical hapten exposure. TCRdb called the RACE reads again in MiXCR, with one record for every CDR3 protein. The profile shows about 61,000 distinct CDR3 sequences, around 7% of them singletons. Described time point: pre-sensitization, week 0. Treatment specified: therapeutic diphenylcyclopropenone sensitization with weekly scalp DPC. Sequencing used whole blood, obtained in connection with sensitization to the hapten diphenylcyclopropenone (DPC). The origin of the receptors is a woman in her twenties or thirties with alopecia areata. Some clones in this sample may be carry-over from other donors' samples.

The sample holds many counts of this clonotype. The chain couples TRBV6-1 to TRBJ2-7; 7 positions agree with TRBD1. The V gene's germline CDR1 is MNHNS and CDR2 SASEGT. The CDR3 is made up of 15 amino acids. V lost 1 base and J lost 0; bases outside the gene matches: 3. This CDR3 is CASSEETGSSYEQYF. DNA for the CDR3: TGTGCCAGCAGTGAAGAGACAGGGAGCTCCTACGAGCAGTACTTC.

This clonotype has at least ten counts. The genes are TRBV2 and TRBJ2-4; no definite D call. CDR1 SNHLY and CDR2 FYNNEI come from the germline V gene. There are 12 residues in the CDR3. The V end lost 3 bases, the J end lost 5 bases, and 5 bases lay between the germline ends. The chain's CDR3 is CASSDSENIQYF. CDR3 coding DNA: TGTGCCAGCAGTGACAGCGAAAACATTCAGTACTTC.

The chain carries TRBV6-2 or TRBV6-3 and TRBJ1-5; a possible D gene is TRBD1 (5 bases). CDR1 MNHEY and CDR2 SVGEGT come from the germline V gene. V was clipped by 5 bases and J by 7 bases, with 21 bases between them. This CDR3 contains 16 residues. The CDR3 loop reads CASSLAVGVVLQPQHF. CDR3 coding DNA: TGTGCCAGCAGTCTCGCGGTGGGGGTGGTGTTACAGCCCCAGCATTTT.

This clonotype was observed a handful of times. The rearrangement uses TRBV11-1 and TRBJ1-1, with D perhaps matching TRBD1 (5 bases). Germline-derived CDR1 and CDR2 are SGHAT and FQDESV (reference sequence). This CDR3 spans 13 amino acids. Trimming cost V 0 bases and J 8 bases, with 10 bases left between them. CDR3 bases: TGTGCCAGCAGCTTAGCGGTGAGGGGAGAAGCTTTCTTT. It is translated as CASSLAVRGEAFF.

This clonotype was detected many times. This chain uses TRBV19 with TRBJ2-7; possibly TRBD2 for D (6 bases). The V and J ends lost 3 bases and 3 bases respectively, with 12 bases between them. This CDR3 is built from 14 residues. Germline V gene lookup returns CDR1 LNHDA and CDR2 SQIVND (reference sequence). CDR3 residues: CASSMQGLFYEQYF. DNA of the CDR3: TGTGCCAGTAGTATGCAGGGACTTTTCTACGAGCAGTACTTC.

This clonotype appeared many times. The J gene is TRBJ1-5, the V gene TRBV29-1; D may be TRBD1 (5 bases). The germline CDR1 and CDR2 sequences are SQVTM and ANQGSEA. The CDR3 consists of 13 residues. This CDR3 reads CSTAEGRDQPQHF. The DNA of the CDR3 is TGCAGTACGGCGGAGGGACGGGATCAGCCCCAGCATTTT.

The sample holds many counts of this clonotype. V usage is TRBV10-2 and J usage is TRBJ1-4; no reliable D call. The CDR3 has 13 residues. Germline CDR1 reads WSHSY; CDR2 reads SAAADI. With 4 bases removed from V and 7 bases from J, the gap between germline ends came to 10 bases. The CDR3 reads CASSGLGGEKLFF. The CDR3 nucleotides are TGCGCCAGCAGTGGTCTTGGAGGTGAAAAACTGTTTTTT.

This clonotype was seen more than once but under ten times. The gene calls are TRBV5-1 and TRBJ1-1; no firm D call. Germline values: CDR1 SGHRS, CDR2 YFSETQ. This CDR3 spans 13 amino acids. Trimming removed 1 base from V and 6 bases from J, with 10 bases in between. The CDR3 bases are TGCGCCAGCAGCTTGCTGCGTAGCGCTGAAGCTTTCTTT. It codes for CASSLLRSAEAFF. The full variable domain, rest sourced from reference TRBV5-1 and TRBJ1-1, is KAGVTQTPRYLIKTRGQQVTLSCSPISGHRSVSWYQQTPGQGLQFLFEYFSETQRNKGNFPGRFSGRQFSNSRSEMNVSTLELGDSALYLCASSLLRSAEAFFGQGTRLTVV.

The chain links TRBV19 to TRBJ1-1; no firm D call. The CDR3 runs 16 residues. Looked up from germline, CDR1 is LNHDA and CDR2 is SQIVND (reference sequence). V was cut by 8 bases and J by 1 base, with 20 bases left in between. The CDR3 loop is CASGMGIVSGNTEAFF. CDR3 in DNA: TGTGCCAGTGGGATGGGGATAGTAAGCGGGAACACTGAAGCTTTCTTT.

This clonotype was detected only a few times. The chain links TRBV12-3 or TRBV12-4 to TRBJ1-3, with no clear D. The CDR3 contains 15 residues. Trimming removed 8 bases from V and 2 bases from J, with 16 bases in between. Here the CDR3 reads CASHKAVQAGNTIYF. CDR3 bases: TGTGCCAGCCATAAGGCGGTCCAAGCTGGAAACACCATATATTTT.

This clonotype was seen at least ten times. V gene TRBV14 combines with J gene TRBJ1-5; maybe TRBD1 (5 bases). The CDR3 covers 13 residues. Germline V lookup: CDR1 SGHDN, CDR2 FVKESK. The V end was cut by 3 bases, the J end by 8 bases, with 11 bases between. The CDR3 protein is CASSHGAFKPQHF. In DNA, the CDR3 is TGTGCCAGCAGCCATGGGGCGTTCAAGCCCCAGCATTTT.

The chain combines TRBV5-1 with TRBJ1-1; no firm D call. Germline V lookup: CDR1 SGHRS, CDR2 YFSETQ. V was shortened by 0 bases and J by 3 bases, with 9 bases between the two germline ends. The CDR3 is 14 amino acids. CDR3 loop: CASSLAYGDTEAFF. The CDR3 DNA is TGCGCCAGCAGCTTGGCCTACGGAGACACTGAAGCTTTCTTT.

This clonotype was counted at least ten times. The DNA for the CDR3 is TGTGCCAGCGCGGGACCTGCTTTCCAGCCCCAGCATTTT. It specifies CASAGPAFQPQHF. The V gene is TRBV6-2 or TRBV6-3, the J gene TRBJ1-5; maybe TRBD1 (5 bases). Germline CDR1 is MNHEY and CDR2 is SVGEGT. The CDR3 sequence is 13 residues long. V lost 8 bases to trimming and J lost 7 bases, with 15 bases between them.

This clonotype was detected many times. The CDR3: CASSLLGGVVYEQFF. As DNA, the CDR3 is TGTGCCAGCAGTTTGTTGGGGGGGGTTGTCTATGAGCAGTTCTTC. The V gene is TRBV12-3 or TRBV12-4, the J gene TRBJ2-1, with 7 nucleotides matching TRBD2. The V gene end was trimmed by 3 bases and the J gene end by 8 bases; junction bases not matched to a gene: 10. The CDR3 totals 15 residues.

This clonotype was observed at least ten times. The rearrangement uses TRBV18 and TRBJ2-7, with TRBD1 identical over 9 bases. The CDR3 is made up of 15 amino acids. J was trimmed by 1 base and V by 3 bases; bases with no gene match: 4. CDR1 is KGHSH and CDR2 is LQKENI in the germline V gene. The CDR3, as DNA: TGTGCCAGCTCACCGGGACAGGGAACTTCCTACGAGCAGTACTTC. It translates to CASSPGQGTSYEQYF.

This clonotype was seen at least ten times. CDR3 residues: CSARARETEAFF. In DNA, the CDR3 is TGCAGTGCTAGAGCCAGGGAGACTGAAGCTTTCTTT. The chain recombines TRBV20-1 with TRBJ1-1; a possible D gene is TRBD1 (5 bases). CDR3 length: 12 residues. With 1 base removed from V and 5 bases from J, the gap between germline ends came to 8 bases. Germline V lookup: CDR1 DFQATT, CDR2 SNEGSKA (reference sequence).

This clonotype was observed many times. The V call is TRBV20-1, the J call TRBJ2-1; D is possibly TRBD1 (5 bases). Germline V gene lookup returns CDR1 DFQATT and CDR2 SNEGSKA (reference sequence). This CDR3 has 18 residues. Trimming pared 0 bases from V and 6 bases from J, leaving 24 bases between. CDR3 sequence (DNA): TGCAGTGCTAGAGATTTCCCCTACCAGGGTCGGAACATCAATGAGCAGTTCTTC. Translating it yields CSARDFPYQGRNINEQFF.

The rearrangement joins TRBV5-1 to TRBJ1-1; 7 nucleotides agree with TRBD1. Germline loops: CDR1 SGHRS, CDR2 YFSETQ. The ends lost 1 base at V and 2 bases at J; junction bases unmatched: 11. The CDR3 contains 17 residues. CDR3: CASSLNGLDRRNTEAFF. The CDR3 region has the DNA TGCGCCAGCAGCTTGAACGGTTTGGACAGGCGAAACACTGAAGCTTTCTTT.

This clonotype was observed at least ten times. CDR3 sequence: CSVGPAGNEQYF. CDR3 nucleotides: TGCAGCGTTGGCCCGGCGGGGAACGAGCAGTACTTC. The J gene is TRBJ2-7, the V gene TRBV29-1; D possibly corresponds to TRBD2 (6 bases). Between the trimmed V and J ends, which lost 4 bases and 5 bases, there was a span of 12 bases. The CDR3 totals 12 residues. Germline V gives CDR1 SQVTM, CDR2 ANQGSEA.

This clonotype was seen at least ten times. This chain links TRBV7-9 with TRBJ2-5, with TRBD2 matching 8 bases. CDR3 size: 15 residues. Trimming cost V 1 base and J 5 bases; bases outside gene matches: 6. Per the germline V gene, CDR1 is SEHNR and CDR2 is FQNEAQ (reference sequence). The DNA for the CDR3 is TGTGCCAGCAGCTTAGTGCGACGGGAGGGGGAGACCCAGTACTTC. Translation: CASSLVRREGETQYF.

The table lists this clonotype with a few counts. This chain uses TRBV14 with TRBJ1-2, with 9 nucleotides matching TRBD1. CDR1 and CDR2 from the germline V gene are SGHDN and FVKESK. The CDR3 consists of 15 residues. V shed 1 base, J shed 5 bases, and the junction held 5 bases outside the gene matches. The CDR3 nucleotides are TGTGCCAGCAGCCAAGCACAAGACAGGGGGTATGGCTACACCTTC. It codes for CASSQAQDRGYGYTF.

V is TRBV6-5 and J is TRBJ1-1; D is undetermined. Trimming took off 6 bases at V and 0 bases at J, with 11 bases between the two ends. From germline, CDR1 is MNHEY and CDR2 SVGAGI. The CDR3 length is 14 residues. CDR3 region: CASRIDKMNTEAFF. The CDR3 DNA reads TGTGCCAGCAGAATCGACAAGATGAACACTGAAGCTTTCTTT.

To note about this clonotype: This could be a read error, since a much larger clone is one nucleotide away. The CDR3 protein is CASSYRQSSTDMQYF. The CDR3 DNA follows: TGTGCCAGCAGCTACCGACAGAGTAGCACAGATATGCAGTATTTT. The chain uses TRBV7-2 and TRBJ2-3, with D perhaps matching TRBD1 (5 bases). Germline-derived CDR1 and CDR2 are SGHTA and FQGNSA. The CDR3 is 15 residues long.

This clonotype was seen ten or more times. The rearrangement uses TRBV2 and TRBJ1-4; D unresolved. CDR1 SNHLY and CDR2 FYNNEI come from the germline V gene. V was shortened by 3 bases and J by 2 bases, with 13 bases between the two germline ends. This CDR3 spans 16 amino acids. CDR3 sequence reads: CASSEYGRTTNEKLFF. The CDR3, as DNA: TGTGCCAGCAGTGAGTACGGACGGACTACTAATGAAAAACTGTTTTTT.

The chain carries TRBV21-1 and TRBJ1-1. TRBV21-1 is flagged as a pseudogene. The CDR3 extends over 14 amino acids. The CDR3 is CASSKLPWDTEAFF. In nucleotides, the CDR3 is TGTGCCAGCAGCAAACTACCGTGGGACACTGAAGCTTTCTTT.

This clonotype was seen a handful of times. V is TRBV3-1 and J is TRBJ2-1; a weak D match, TRBD1 (5 bases). This CDR3 is built from 12 residues. The ends were cut back, 3 bases at V and 13 bases at J, with 13 bases in the middle. Per germline, CDR1 LGHDT and CDR2 YNNKEL (reference sequence). CDR3 sequence reads: CASSHLRDLQFF. The CDR3 coding sequence is TGTGCCAGCAGCCATCTCAGGGATCTCCAGTTCTTC.